This T cell receptor beta chain was identified in a study of T cell responses to AZD1222 COVID-19 vaccine (dated by TCRdb to the early 2020s). Study-wide context: AZD1222 recipients given second doses at about 4 weeks or at about 12 weeks were pooled, since spike-specific TCR depth and breadth were not found to differ between the two schedules. Enrollment into the trials was organized by age into subgroups of 18-55, 56-69 and 70-plus years, and those subgroups contained 148, 28 and 57 TCR-sequenced participants, respectively. TCR sequencing covered about 230 trial participants: approximately 200 given two doses of AZD1222 and about 26 given two doses of MenACWY control vaccine.

V and J are truncated by 10 bases and 4 bases respectively, leaving an intervening sequence of 20 bases. The germline V gene (reference sequence) sets CDR1 to LNHDA and CDR2 to SQIVND. The CDR3, cysteine through phenylalanine, is 14 amino acids long. The kept DNA is CDR3 alone, 42 bases in frame from the first base. Sample time point, as interpreted from the label and publication: baseline before first vaccination. Vaccinee samples were obtained from the UK trials COV001 and COV002, which included a single-blind randomized controlled phase 2/3 trial of AZD1222 (ChAdOx1 nCoV-19) in healthy adults. For TCRbeta chain sequencing, PBMC samples from trial participants were taken at day 0 and at day 28 after the second dose. The CDR3 regions of human TCRbeta chains were analyzed by immunosequencing. Under the source paper's analysis protocol: TCRs in the repertoires were matched against a reference library of SARS-CoV-2-specific TCRs that had been generated with the MIRA antigen-specificity platform. Breadth meant the fraction of unique TCRs that were SARS-CoV-2-associated, whereas depth meant the fraction of total T cells that were SARS-CoV-2-associated. Using the MIRA data, every spike-specific TCR was mapped to the spike region that the TCR reacted to and assigned to either a CD4 or a CD8 class. Log10-transformed breadth and depth values were compared by one-way ANOVA with Sidak's multiple comparisons tests. TCRdb took over this immuneACCESS table, retaining in-frame rearrangements with V and J assigned. Such tables are incomplete; in checked studies, under half of the missing clones stem from an unresolved V gene, and the remainder is unexplained. V, J and clone size were drawn from that table, and D and trimming were deduced from the DNA. The sample table records around 180,000 clones; roughly 88% of these occur just once. About 0.53% of the sample is taken by the ten largest.

Of note for this clone: It has no known antigen specificity. The sample holds no much larger clone one base away, and base qualities are not on file.

General conclusions and limits of the study: Spike-specific TCR breadth and depth rose significantly after two AZD1222 doses compared with day 0 and with MenACWY recipients. Conclusions about previously exposed vaccinees are limited, since just a handful of AZD1222 recipients were seropositive for SARS-CoV-2 at baseline. Participants were mostly white British and included more females than males, and it was suggested by the authors that clonal diversity may have been underestimated. Nearly half of unique spike-specific TCRs reportedly recognized epitopes outside regions mutated in the B.1.351 and B.1.1.7 variants. Because no day 14 peak-response samples were available, the repertoires could be characterized only after the peak T cell response. The 56-69-year group was small, and its depth increase did not reach significance, likely because of low power. The whole spike protein was spanned by vaccine-associated CD4 TCRs, and dominant responses were seen in regions 160-218 and 743-854.

The sequence is built from TRBV19 and TRBJ2-7, with the D gene uncertain. The receptor comes from an adult in good health. The sample in question was peripheral blood, obtained on day 0 of AZD1222 vaccination. In nucleotides, the sequence is TGTGCCACCTCCCTAGTCCCAGGACCGTACGAGCAGTACTTC. This is translated as CATSLVPGPYEQYF.